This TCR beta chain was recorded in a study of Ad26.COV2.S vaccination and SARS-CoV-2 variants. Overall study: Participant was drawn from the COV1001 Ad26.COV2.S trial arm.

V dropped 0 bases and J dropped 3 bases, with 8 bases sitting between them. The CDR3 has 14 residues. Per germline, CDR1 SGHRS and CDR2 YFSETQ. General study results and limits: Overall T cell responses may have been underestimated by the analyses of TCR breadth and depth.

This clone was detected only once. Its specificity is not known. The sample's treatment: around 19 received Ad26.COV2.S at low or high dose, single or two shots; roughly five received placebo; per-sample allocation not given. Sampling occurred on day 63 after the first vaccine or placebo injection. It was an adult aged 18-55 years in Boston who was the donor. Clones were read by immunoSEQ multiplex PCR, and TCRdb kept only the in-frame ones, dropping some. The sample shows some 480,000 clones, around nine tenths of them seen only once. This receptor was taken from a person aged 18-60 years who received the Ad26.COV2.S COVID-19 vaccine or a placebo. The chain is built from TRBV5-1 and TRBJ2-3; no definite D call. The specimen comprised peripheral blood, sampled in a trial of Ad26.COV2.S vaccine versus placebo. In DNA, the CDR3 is TGCGCCAGCAGCTTGGAAGGTTGGACAGATACGCAGTATTTT. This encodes CASSLEGWTDTQYF.